These 19 T cell receptor beta chains originate from one sample sequenced in a study of cytomegalovirus exposure and HLA in healthy donors. The PCR had 60 Vbeta and 13 Jbeta primers. Generated by immunoSEQ multiplex PCR, the TCRdb table keeps only in-frame clones and is missing some. The table lists roughly 100,000 clones, about two thirds of them singletons. The sample consisted of PBMCs. The source of these receptors is a female donor in good health and CMV-seronegative.

The V gene is TRBV5-8, the J gene TRBJ2-7, with D possibly TRBD1 on 5 matching bases. The CDR3 covers 12 residues. Between the trimmed V and J ends, which lost 3 bases and 6 bases, there was a span of 10 bases. Per the germline V gene, CDR1 is SGHTS and CDR2 is YDEGEE. This CDR3 is CASSWGPGEQYF. In DNA, the CDR3 is TGTGCCAGCAGCTGGGGCCCCGGCGAGCAGTACTTC.

J is TRBJ2-7 and V is TRBV10-3; 8 bases fit TRBD1. CDR3 length: 18 residues. The V and J ends lost 1 base and 3 bases, in that order; junction bases with no gene match: 14. CDR1 ENHRY and CDR2 SYGVKD come from the germline V gene. CDR3 loop: CAISEWVPGDRSYYEQYF. The CDR3 region has the DNA TGTGCCATCAGTGAGTGGGTACCAGGGGACAGGTCGTACTACGAGCAGTACTTC.

The chain links TRBV7-9 to TRBJ2-1; 9 nucleotides align to TRBD2. The CDR3 is 16 amino acids. J lost 3 bases, V lost 0 bases, and 3 bases had no gene match. Germline CDR1 reads SEHNR; CDR2 reads FQNEAQ (reference sequence). The CDR3 sequence: CASSLARGGIYNEQFF. CDR3 sequence (DNA): TGTGCCAGCAGCTTAGCGCGGGGGGGGATCTACAATGAGCAGTTCTTC.

The V call is TRBV7-4, the J call TRBJ1-1; tentatively, D is TRBD1 (6 bases). The CDR3 is made up of 14 amino acids. Trimming cost V 6 bases and J 1 base, with 12 bases left between them. Germline CDR1 reads SGHVT; CDR2 reads SQSDAQ. The CDR3 DNA is TGTGCCAGCAGTCCAGGGGCCGGGAACACTGAAGCTTTCTTT. This translates into CASSPGAGNTEAFF.

This chain links TRBV5-1 with TRBJ2-7; TRBD1 matches at 9 bases. The CDR3 totals 15 residues. Germline lookup yields CDR1 SGHRS and CDR2 YFSETQ. V lost 1 base and J lost 3; bases outside the gene matches: 5. Here the CDR3 reads CASSLPQTGGYEQYF. The CDR3, as DNA: TGCGCCAGCAGCTTGCCTCAGACAGGGGGCTACGAGCAGTACTTC. Based on the CDR3 plus reference TRBV5-1 and TRBJ2-7, the full variable domain is KAGVTQTPRYLIKTRGQQVTLSCSPISGHRSVSWYQQTPGQGLQFLFEYFSETQRNKGNFPGRFSGRQFSNSRSEMNVSTLELGDSALYLCASSLPQTGGYEQYFGPGTRLTVT.

This clone was picked up a small number of times. This CDR3 reads CASSPIGSAEAFF. In nucleotides, the CDR3 is TGTGCCAGCAGTCCTATAGGGAGCGCTGAAGCTTTCTTT. The V gene is TRBV27, the J gene TRBJ1-1; D unclear. The germline V gene encodes CDR1 MNHEY and CDR2 SMNVEV (reference sequence). V was shortened by 5 bases and J by 6 bases, with 13 bases between the two germline ends. The CDR3 extends over 13 amino acids.

V and J are TRBV9 and TRBJ2-3; 7 positions match TRBD1. The V gene's germline CDR1 is SGDLS and CDR2 YYNGEE. The CDR3 extends over 15 amino acids. V dropped 3 bases and J dropped 6; count of bases not matched to a gene: 10. The CDR3 region is CASSASGGSSDTQYF. The CDR3 DNA sequence: TGTGCCAGCAGCGCCTCAGGGGGATCGTCGGATACGCAGTATTTT.

The rearrangement uses TRBV4-1 and TRBJ1-2; 7 nucleotides match TRBD1. The CDR3 spans 14 residues. The V segment lost 2 bases and the J segment 4 bases; nucleotides outside the gene matches: 4. Germline V gene sequence: CDR1 MGHRA, CDR2 YSYEKL. CDR3 sequence reads: CASSQRDSSYGYTF. Here the CDR3 DNA reads TGCGCCAGCAGCCAACGGGACAGTAGCTATGGCTACACCTTC.

The CDR3 nucleotides read TGTGCCAGCAGCTTAGAAGGGGGCAATCAGCCCCAGCATTTT. This encodes CASSLEGGNQPQHF. This chain joins TRBV7-2 and TRBJ1-5; weak D call: TRBD1 (5 bases). Germline-derived CDR1 and CDR2 are SGHTA and FQGNSA. Between the trimmed V and J ends, which lost 1 base and 2 bases, there was a span of 6 bases. The CDR3 loop spans 14 amino acids.

The gene calls are TRBV7-9 and TRBJ1-2; 10 nucleotides agree with TRBD1. This CDR3 spans 14 amino acids. Trimming took 1 base from V and 5 from J; bases not matched to a gene: 1. In germline, CDR1 is SEHNR, CDR2 FQNEAQ (reference sequence). The CDR3 sequence: CASSLGQGAYGYTF. Here the CDR3 DNA reads TGTGCCAGCAGCTTAGGACAGGGGGCGTATGGCTACACCTTC.

This chain links TRBV10-3 with TRBJ2-2, with 8 positions matching TRBD2. Per the germline V gene, CDR1 is ENHRY and CDR2 is SYGVKD. V was clipped by 2 bases and J by 7 bases; unmatched bases: 0. The CDR3 totals 13 residues. CDR3 sequence (DNA): TGTGCCATCAGTGAGACTAGCGGCGGGGAGCTGTTTTTT. As protein: CAISETSGGELFF.

This clone has more than one count but fewer than ten. V gene TRBV5-4 combines with J gene TRBJ1-1; D uncertain. V dropped 4 bases and J dropped 1 base, with 5 bases sitting between them. The length of the CDR3 is 12 residues. The germline CDR1 and CDR2 sequences are SGHNT and YYREEE (reference sequence). The CDR3 spells CASSPGNTEAFF. Here the CDR3 DNA reads TGTGCCAGCAGCCCGGGGAACACTGAAGCTTTCTTT.

The chain links TRBV28 to TRBJ2-7, with a tentative D call TRBD1 (6 bases). From germline, CDR1 is MDHEN and CDR2 SYDVKM. V shed 6 bases and J shed 3 bases, with 12 bases lying between them. This CDR3 comprises 13 residues. The CDR3 DNA reads TGTGCCAGCAGATTACAGGGCGTCTACGAGCAGTACTTC. Encoded protein: CASRLQGVYEQYF. The full variable domain, rest sourced from reference TRBV28 and TRBJ2-7, is DVKVTQSSRYLVKRTGEKVFLECVQDMDHENMFWYRQDPGLGLRLIYFSYDVKMKEKGDIPEGYSVSREKKERFSLILESASTNQTSMYLCASRLQGVYEQYFGPGTRLTVT.

Worth noting for this clone: The junction and the germline gene differ at one end; a read error may be behind it. The J gene is TRBJ2-2, the V gene TRBV28; TRBD2 matches at 13 bases. The CDR3 loop spans 19 amino acids. Germline-derived CDR1 and CDR2 are MDHEN and SYDVKM. The CDR3 DNA reads TGTGCCAGCACTTTACGGACGGGACTAGCGGGGAAGAACACCGGGGAGCTGTTTTTT. This gives the protein CASTLRTGLAGKNTGELFF.

The chain joins TRBV6-6 to TRBJ2-3, with 7 positions matching TRBD2. CDR1 MNHNY and CDR2 SVGAGI come from the germline V gene (reference sequence). With V trimmed by 2 bases and J by 4 bases, 3 bases remained unmatched. This CDR3 has 14 residues. In DNA form, the CDR3 reads TGTGCCAGCAGTTACGGGAGGGCCGCAGATACGCAGTATTTT. This codes for CASSYGRAADTQYF.

The chain joins TRBV7-2 to TRBJ2-5, with D tentatively TRBD2 (5 bases). This CDR3 is built from 14 residues. The ends were cut back, 3 bases at V and 1 base at J, with 9 bases in the middle. Germline V gene data show CDR1 as SGHTA and CDR2 as FQGNSA. CDR3 nucleotide sequence: TGTGCCAGCAGCTTGGGCGGGCTCCAAGAGACCCAGTACTTC. Its translation is CASSLGGLQETQYF.

This clone was seen just once. At one boundary the junction diverges from the germline segment, which might be a read error. This sequence joins TRBV7-7 and TRBJ2-3; the match to TRBD2 covers 9 bases. Germline CDR1 and CDR2: SSHAT and FNYEAQ (reference sequence). The CDR3 is 16 residues long. CDR3 amino acids: CASSHRVLAGPDTQYF. CDR3 DNA sequence: TGTGCTAGCAGCCACCGCGTACTAGCGGGCCCAGATACGCAGTATTTT.

The chain joins TRBV7-3 to TRBJ2-5; 9 bases are shared with TRBD1. Germline trimming cut 6 bases from V and 5 bases from J; bases unmatched to any gene: 10. This CDR3 is 15 amino acids long. CDR1 and CDR2 from the germline V gene are SGHTA and FQGTGA. The CDR3 coding sequence is TGTGCCAGCAGTAATACAGGGGGCGCAGGGGAGACCCAGTACTTC. Its translation: CASSNTGGAGETQYF.

The rearrangement joins TRBV29-1 to TRBJ2-2; TRBD2 is a possible D gene (5 bases). V was cut by 4 bases and J by 0 bases, with 18 bases left in between. The CDR3 length is 17 residues. Germline CDR1 is SQVTM and CDR2 is ANQGSEA. The DNA of the CDR3 is TGCAGCGTTGCGGCTAGCTTGGCCCCCGCGAACACCGGGGAGCTGTTTTTT. The encoded protein is CSVAASLAPANTGELFF.